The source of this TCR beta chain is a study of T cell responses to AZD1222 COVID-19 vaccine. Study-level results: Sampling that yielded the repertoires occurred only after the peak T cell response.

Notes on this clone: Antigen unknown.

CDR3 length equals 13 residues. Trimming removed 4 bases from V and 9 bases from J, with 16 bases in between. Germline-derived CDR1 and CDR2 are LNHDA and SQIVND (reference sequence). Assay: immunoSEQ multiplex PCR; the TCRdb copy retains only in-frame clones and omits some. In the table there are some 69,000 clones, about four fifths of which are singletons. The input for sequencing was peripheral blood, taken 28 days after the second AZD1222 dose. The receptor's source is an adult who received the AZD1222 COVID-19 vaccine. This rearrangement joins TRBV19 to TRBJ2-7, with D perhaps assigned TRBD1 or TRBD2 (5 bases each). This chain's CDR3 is CASSTGLIGGQYF. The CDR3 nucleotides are TGTGCCAGTAGTACAGGGTTGATTGGGGGGCAGTACTTC.